This T cell receptor beta chain came from a study of blood T cell repertoires in COVID-19. Looking at the study overall: Sites across the United States, Italy and Spain contributed samples from acute and convalescent COVID-19.

Libraries were prepared by immunoSEQ multiplex PCR; TCRdb keeps only in-frame clonotypes and omits some of them. The top ten clones hold roughly 5.7% of a sample with about 200,000 clones, more than 75% of them seen once. This clone was seen once. Sequencing used peripheral blood. The receptor was isolated from a woman in her 40s with COVID-19, enrolled during active disease.

The CDR3 spells CASSAGLADTGELFF. DNA of the CDR3: TGTGCCAGCAGCGCGGGACTAGCGGACACCGGGGAGCTGTTTTTT. The V and J genes are TRBV2 and TRBJ2-2, with 11 bases aligning to TRBD2. V was clipped by 6 bases and J by 3 bases; unmatched bases: 3. The germline gives CDR1 SNHLY, CDR2 FYNNEI. The CDR3 runs 15 residues.